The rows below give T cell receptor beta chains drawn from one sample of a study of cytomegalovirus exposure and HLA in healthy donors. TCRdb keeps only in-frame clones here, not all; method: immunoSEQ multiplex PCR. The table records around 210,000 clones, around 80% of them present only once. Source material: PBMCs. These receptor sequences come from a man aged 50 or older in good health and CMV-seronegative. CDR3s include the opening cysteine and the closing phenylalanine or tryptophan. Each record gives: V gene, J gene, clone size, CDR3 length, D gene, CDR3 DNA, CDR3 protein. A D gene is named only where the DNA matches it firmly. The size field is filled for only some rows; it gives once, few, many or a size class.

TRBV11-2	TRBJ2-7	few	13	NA	TGTGCCAGCAGCTTAGTATGGGGAGACGAGCAGTACTTC	CASSLVWGDEQYF
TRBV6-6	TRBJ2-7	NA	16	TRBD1	TGTGCCAGCAGTTACGGACAGGCCCAAAATACCTACGAGCAGTACTTC	CASSYGQAQNTYEQYF
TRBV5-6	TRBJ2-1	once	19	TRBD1	TGTGCCAGCAGCTTGGCTGGGACAGGGCATTTAGGAAGCTACAATGAGCAGTTCTTC	CASSLAGTGHLGSYNEQFF
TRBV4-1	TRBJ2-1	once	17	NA	TGCGCCAGCAGCCAATTGGTAACTACCCTTTCCTACAATGAGCAGTTCTTC	CASSQLVTTLSYNEQFF
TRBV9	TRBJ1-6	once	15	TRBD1	TGTGCCAGCAGCGTCCAGGGGGCGAACGGATCACCCCTCCACTTT	CASSVQGANGSPLHF
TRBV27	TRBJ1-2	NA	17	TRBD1	TGTGCCAGCAGTTTAAAACCCGGGACAGGGGCTAACTATGGCTACACCTTC	CASSLKPGTGANYGYTF
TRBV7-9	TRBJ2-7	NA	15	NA	TGTGCCAGCAGCTCCGGGGGGACAGGAATCTACGAGCAGTACTTC	CASSSGGTGIYEQYF
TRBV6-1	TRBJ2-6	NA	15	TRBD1	TGTGCCAGCAGTGCGACAGGGACTGGGGCCAACGTCCTGACTTTC	CASSATGTGANVLTF
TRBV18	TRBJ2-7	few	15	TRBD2	TGTGCCAGCTCACCTCGACTAGCGGAATCGTACGAGCAGTACTTC	CASSPRLAESYEQYF
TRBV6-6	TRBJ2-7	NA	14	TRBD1	TGTGCCAGCAGCTTACAGGGGGCGCCCGACGAGCAGTACTTC	CASSLQGAPDEQYF
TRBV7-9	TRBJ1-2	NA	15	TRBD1	TGTGCCAGCAGCTCAGGGACAGGGGCGGACTATGGCTACACCTTC	CASSSGTGADYGYTF
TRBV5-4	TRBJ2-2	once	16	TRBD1	TGTGCCAGCAGCGCCGGGACAGCGAAGAACACCGGGGAGCTGTTTTTT	CASSAGTAKNTGELFF
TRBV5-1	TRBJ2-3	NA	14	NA	TGCGCCAGCAGCGCGGACTCGGGTACCGATACGCAGTATTTT	CASSADSGTDTQYF
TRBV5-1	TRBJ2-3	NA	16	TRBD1	TGCGCCAGCAGCTTCTCCGGGACAGGAGGGGGGGATACGCAGTATTTT	CASSFSGTGGGDTQYF
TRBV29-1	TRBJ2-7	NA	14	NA	TGCAGCGTTGCATTACGGCGGAGCACCTACGAGCAGTACTTC	CSVALRRSTYEQYF
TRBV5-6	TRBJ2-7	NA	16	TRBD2	TGTGCCAGCACCTTTTCGGCCGCGGGAGGGCTTTACGAGCAGTACTTC	CASTFSAAGGLYEQYF
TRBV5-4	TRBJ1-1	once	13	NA	TGTGCCAGCAGCTTGTTTGAGTATTATGAAGCTTTCTTT	CASSLFEYYEAFF
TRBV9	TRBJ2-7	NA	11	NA	TGTGCCAGCAGCGGAGGTGGCGAGCAGTACTTC	CASSGGGEQYF
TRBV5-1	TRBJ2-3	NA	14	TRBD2	TGCGCCAGCAGGCGGGAGGCCCGCACAGATACGCAGTATTTT	CASRREARTDTQYF
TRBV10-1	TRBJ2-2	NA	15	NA	TGCGCCAGCAGTGATGGCGGGACGGTCACCGGGGAGCTGTTTTTT	CASSDGGTVTGELFF
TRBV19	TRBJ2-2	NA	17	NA	TGTGCCAGTAGTATAGAATTTAGAAGAACGGTCACCGGGGAGCTGTTTTTT	CASSIEFRRTVTGELFF
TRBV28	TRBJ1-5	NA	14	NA	TGTGCCAGCAGTTTACCTCAGGGTTATCAGCCCCAGCATTTT	CASSLPQGYQPQHF
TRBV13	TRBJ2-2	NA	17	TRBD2	TGTGCCAGCAGCGTCGGGACTAGCGGGAGGTACACCGGGGAGCTGTTTTTT	CASSVGTSGRYTGELFF
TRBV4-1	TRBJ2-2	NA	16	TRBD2	TGCGCCAGCAAAATAGCGGGAGGGCCTGGCACCGGGGAGCTGTTTTTT	CASKIAGGPGTGELFF
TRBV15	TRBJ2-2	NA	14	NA	TGTGCCACCAGCAGGGCTGGGAACACCGGGGAGCTGTTTTTT	CATSRAGNTGELFF
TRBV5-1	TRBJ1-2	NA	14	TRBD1	TGCGCCAGCAGCTTGGAAGGGACAGGGGACGGCTACACCTTC	CASSLEGTGDGYTF
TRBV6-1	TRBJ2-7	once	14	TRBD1	TGTGCCAGCATGACCTGGGGACAGGGAAACGAGCAGTACTTC	CASMTWGQGNEQYF
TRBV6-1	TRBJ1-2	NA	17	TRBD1	TGTGCCAGCAGTGAACTATACGGACAGGGGGCTAACTATGGCTACACCTTC	CASSELYGQGANYGYTF
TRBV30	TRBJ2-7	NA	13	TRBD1	TGTGCCTGGAGTTTCGGACAGGGTTACGAGCAGTACTTC	CAWSFGQGYEQYF
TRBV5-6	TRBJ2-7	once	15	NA	TGTGCCAGCAGCTTGGACTCGAGGGCGCAGTACGAGCAGTACTTC	CASSLDSRAQYEQYF
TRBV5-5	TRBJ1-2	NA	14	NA	TGTGCCAGCAGCTTTAGTATCTCCAACTATGGCTACACCTTC	CASSFSISNYGYTF
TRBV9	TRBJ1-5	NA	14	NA	TGTGCCAGCAGCGCCACAGTTAGCAATCAGCCCCAGCATTTT	CASSATVSNQPQHF
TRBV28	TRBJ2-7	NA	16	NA	TGTGCCAGCAGTCCCGTTAAGGGGGACCTTCGGAACGAGCAGTACTTC	CASSPVKGDLRNEQYF
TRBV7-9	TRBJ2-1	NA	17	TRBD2	TGTGCCAGCAGTGTTCCTCAGCGGGAGGGACTCTACAATGAGCAGTTCTTC	CASSVPQREGLYNEQFF
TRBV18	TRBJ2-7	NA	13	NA	TGTGCCAGCTCACCCCAGGGGTTGGGCGAGCAGTACTTC	CASSPQGLGEQYF
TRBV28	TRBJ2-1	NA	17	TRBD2	TGTGCCAGCAGGCGCGGATCGGGACTAGCGGGCTACAATGAGCAGTTCTTC	CASRRGSGLAGYNEQFF
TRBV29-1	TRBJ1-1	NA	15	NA	TGCAGCGTCGTCCGGGTTACGACGGTGAACACTGAAGCTTTCTTT	CSVVRVTTVNTEAFF
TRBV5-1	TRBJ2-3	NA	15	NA	TGCGCCAGCAGCTTTGAAGCAGGCCGCACAGATACGCAGTATTTT	CASSFEAGRTDTQYF
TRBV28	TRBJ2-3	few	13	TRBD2	TGTGCCAGCACTAGCGGGAGAACAGATACGCAGTATTTT	CASTSGRTDTQYF
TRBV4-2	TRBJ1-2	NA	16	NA	TGTGCCAGCAGCCAAGGCCAGGACAGCGCTAACTATGGCTACACCTTC	CASSQGQDSANYGYTF
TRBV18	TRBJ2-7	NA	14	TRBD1	TGTGCCAGCTCACGATCCGGGACAGCCTACGAGCAGTACTTC	CASSRSGTAYEQYF
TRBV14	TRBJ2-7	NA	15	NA	TGTGCCAGCAGCGCAAAACCGGGGGGCGTCAGCGAGCAGTACTTC	CASSAKPGGVSEQYF
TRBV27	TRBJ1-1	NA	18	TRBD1	TGTGCCAGCAGTTTAAACTGGGACAGGGGCTTGGAGAACACTGAAGCTTTCTTT	CASSLNWDRGLENTEAFF
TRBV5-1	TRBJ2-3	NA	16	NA	TGCGCCAGCAGCTTCATAGGGGACAAATTCACAGATACGCAGTATTTT	CASSFIGDKFTDTQYF
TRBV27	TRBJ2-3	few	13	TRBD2	TGTGCCAGCAGTTTGGGGGAGGGAGATACGCAGTATTTT	CASSLGEGDTQYF
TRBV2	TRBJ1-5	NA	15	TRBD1	TGTGCCAGCAGTGCACAGGGGCCCTCCAATCAGCCCCAGCATTTT	CASSAQGPSNQPQHF
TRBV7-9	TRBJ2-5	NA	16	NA	TGTGCCAGCAGCTTAGGGGCAGGGGCGACCAAAGAGACCCAGTACTTC	CASSLGAGATKETQYF
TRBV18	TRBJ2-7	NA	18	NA	TGTGCCAGCTCACCACTAAGGCGCGGGGCTTTTCCCCTAGGCGAGCAGTACTTC	CASSPLRRGAFPLGEQYF
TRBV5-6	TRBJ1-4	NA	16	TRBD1	TGTGCCAGCAGCCCTAACAGGGGGCTAACTAATGAAAAACTGTTTTTT	CASSPNRGLTNEKLFF
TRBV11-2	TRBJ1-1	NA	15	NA	TGTGCCAGCAGCCAACCCCGGGATATGAACACTGAAGCTTTCTTT	CASSQPRDMNTEAFF
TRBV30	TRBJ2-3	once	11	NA	TGTGCCTGGAGCGTGTCAGATACGCAGTATTTT	CAWSVSDTQYF
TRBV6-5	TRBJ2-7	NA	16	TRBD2	TGTGCCAGCAGTTACTCGCGTGGAGCGGGAATGGGCGAGCAGTACTTC	CASSYSRGAGMGEQYF
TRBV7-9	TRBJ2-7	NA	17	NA	TGTGCCAGCAGCTCACCCCGAGGGTCTGCGAGCTCCTACGAGCAGTACTTC	CASSSPRGSASSYEQYF
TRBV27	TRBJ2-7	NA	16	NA	TGTGCCAGCAGTTCGCTCCAGTCGACGGGAACCTACGAGCAGTACTTC	CASSSLQSTGTYEQYF
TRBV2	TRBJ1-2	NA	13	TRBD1	TGTGCCAGCGGAGTTAAGGGGGCCGGTGGCTACACCTTC	CASGVKGAGGYTF
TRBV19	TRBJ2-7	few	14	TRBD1	TGTGCCAGTAGTACCACAGGGGGGACGTACGAGCAGTACTTC	CASSTTGGTYEQYF
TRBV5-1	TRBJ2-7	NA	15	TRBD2	TGCGCCAGCAGCACAGCTAGCGGGAGGCGCAACGAGCAGTACTTC	CASSTASGRRNEQYF
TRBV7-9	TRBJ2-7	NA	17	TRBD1	TGTGCCAGCAGCATTCTAGGGACAGGGCCTAGCTCCTACGAGCAGTACTTC	CASSILGTGPSSYEQYF
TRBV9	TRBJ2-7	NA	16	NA	TGTGCCAGCAGCGTAAATCCGGGAGCCCAGGCAGACGAGCAGTACTTC	CASSVNPGAQADEQYF